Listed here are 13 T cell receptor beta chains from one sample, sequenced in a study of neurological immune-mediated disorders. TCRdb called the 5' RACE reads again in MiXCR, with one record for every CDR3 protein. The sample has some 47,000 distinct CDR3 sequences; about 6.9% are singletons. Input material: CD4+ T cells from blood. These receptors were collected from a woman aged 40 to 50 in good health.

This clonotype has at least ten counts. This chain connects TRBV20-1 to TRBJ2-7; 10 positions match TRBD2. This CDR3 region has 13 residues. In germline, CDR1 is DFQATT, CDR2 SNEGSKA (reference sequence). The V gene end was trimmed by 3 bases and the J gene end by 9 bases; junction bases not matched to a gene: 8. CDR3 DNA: TGCAGTGCTAGTGGTCTAGCGGGAGTTGTGCAGTACTTC. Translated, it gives CSASGLAGVVQYF.

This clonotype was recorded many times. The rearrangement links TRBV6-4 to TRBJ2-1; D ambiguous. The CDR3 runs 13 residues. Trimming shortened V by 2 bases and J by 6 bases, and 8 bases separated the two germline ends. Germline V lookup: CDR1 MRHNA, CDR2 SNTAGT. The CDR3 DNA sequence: TGTGCCAGCAGTGACGGTAGGCGCAATGAGCAGTTCTTC. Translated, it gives CASSDGRRNEQFF.

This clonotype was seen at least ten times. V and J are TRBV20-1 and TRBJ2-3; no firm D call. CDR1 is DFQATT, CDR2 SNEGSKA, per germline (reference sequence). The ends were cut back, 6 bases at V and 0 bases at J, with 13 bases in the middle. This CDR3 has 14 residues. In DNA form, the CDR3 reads TGCAGTGCCCTCTCGCCAACGAGCACAGATACGCAGTATTTT. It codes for CSALSPTSTDTQYF.

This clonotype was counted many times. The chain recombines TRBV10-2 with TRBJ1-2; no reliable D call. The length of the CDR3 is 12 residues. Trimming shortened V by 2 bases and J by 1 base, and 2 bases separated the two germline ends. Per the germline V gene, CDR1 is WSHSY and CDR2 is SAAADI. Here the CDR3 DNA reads TGCGCCAGCAGTGAGGTTAACTATGGCTACACCTTC. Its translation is CASSEVNYGYTF.

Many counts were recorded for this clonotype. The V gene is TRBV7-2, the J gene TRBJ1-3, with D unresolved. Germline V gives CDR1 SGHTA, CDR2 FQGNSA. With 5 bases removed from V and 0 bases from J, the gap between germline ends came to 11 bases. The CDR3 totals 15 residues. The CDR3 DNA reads TGTGCCAGCAGCCCTCATCTTGACTCTGGAAACACCATATATTTT. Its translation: CASSPHLDSGNTIYF.

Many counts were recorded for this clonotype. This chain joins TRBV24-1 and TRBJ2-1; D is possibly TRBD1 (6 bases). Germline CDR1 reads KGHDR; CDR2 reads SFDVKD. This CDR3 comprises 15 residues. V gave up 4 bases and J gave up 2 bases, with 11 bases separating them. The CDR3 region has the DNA TGTGCCACCAGTGAGGACAGCCCGACCTACAATGAGCAGTTCTTC. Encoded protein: CATSEDSPTYNEQFF.

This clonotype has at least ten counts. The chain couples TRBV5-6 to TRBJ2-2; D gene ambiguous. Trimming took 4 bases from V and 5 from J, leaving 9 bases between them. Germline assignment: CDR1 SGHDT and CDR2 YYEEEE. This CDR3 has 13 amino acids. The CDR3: CASSPRRTGELFF. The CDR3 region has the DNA TGTGCCAGCAGCCCTCGGCGGACCGGGGAGCTGTTTTTT.

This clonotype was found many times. The CDR3 reads CASSRLGGGTEAFF. Written as DNA, the CDR3 is TGTGCCAGCAGCCGACTGGGAGGCGGCACTGAAGCTTTCTTT. The chain joins TRBV6-5 to TRBJ1-1; no clear D gene. CDR1 and CDR2 (germline): MNHEY, SVGAGI. V was shortened by 6 bases and J by 4 bases, with 15 bases between the two germline ends. This CDR3 comprises 14 residues.

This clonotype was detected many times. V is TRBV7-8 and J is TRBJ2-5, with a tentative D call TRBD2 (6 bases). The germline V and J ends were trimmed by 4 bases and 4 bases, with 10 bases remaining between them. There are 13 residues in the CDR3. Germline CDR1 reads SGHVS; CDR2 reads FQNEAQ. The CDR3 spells CASSSGLLETQYF. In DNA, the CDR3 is TGTGCCAGCAGCTCGGGACTTTTAGAGACCCAGTACTTC.

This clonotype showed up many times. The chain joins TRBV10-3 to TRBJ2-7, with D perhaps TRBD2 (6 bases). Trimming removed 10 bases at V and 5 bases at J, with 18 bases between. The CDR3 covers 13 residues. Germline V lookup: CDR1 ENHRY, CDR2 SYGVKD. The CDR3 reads CANGRGTHDEQYF. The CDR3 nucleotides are TGTGCCAATGGGCGCGGGACTCACGACGAGCAGTACTTC.

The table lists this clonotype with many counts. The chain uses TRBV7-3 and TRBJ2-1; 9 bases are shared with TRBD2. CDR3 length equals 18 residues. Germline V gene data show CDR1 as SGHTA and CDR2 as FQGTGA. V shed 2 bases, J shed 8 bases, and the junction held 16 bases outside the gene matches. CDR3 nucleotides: TGTGCCAGCAGCTTATGGTTGGCCGGACTAGCGTCAAGGGATGAGCAGTTCTTC. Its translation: CASSLWLAGLASRDEQFF.

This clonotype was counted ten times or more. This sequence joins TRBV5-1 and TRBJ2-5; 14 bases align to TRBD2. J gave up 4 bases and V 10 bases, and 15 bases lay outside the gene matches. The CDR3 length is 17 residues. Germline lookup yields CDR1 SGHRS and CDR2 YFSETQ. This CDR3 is CAGTSGSRGVARETQYF. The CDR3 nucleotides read TGCGCCGGGACTAGCGGGAGTAGGGGAGTAGCGAGAGAGACCCAGTACTTC. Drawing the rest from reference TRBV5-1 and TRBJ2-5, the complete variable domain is KAGVTQTPRYLIKTRGQQVTLSCSPISGHRSVSWYQQTPGQGLQFLFEYFSETQRNKGNFPGRFSGRQFSNSRSEMNVSTLELGDSALYLCAGTSGSRGVARETQYFGPGTRLLVL.

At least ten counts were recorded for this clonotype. This CDR3 is CAIRGRSGTGSDGYTF. The CDR3 DNA is TGTGCCATCAGAGGTCGATCCGGGACAGGGTCCGATGGCTACACCTTC. The chain is built from TRBV10-3 and TRBJ1-2; 9 bases match TRBD1. In germline, CDR1 is ENHRY, CDR2 SYGVKD. This CDR3 contains 16 residues. V lost 6 bases and J lost 6; bases outside the gene matches: 14.